Each of the 8 T cell receptor beta chains below was sequenced from the same sample in a study of cytomegalovirus exposure and HLA in healthy donors. Primers included in the PCR were 60 Vbeta and 13 Jbeta primers. This table comes from immunoSEQ multiplex PCR, and its TCRdb copy is limited to in-frame clones, with some not included. The sample has tens of thousands of clones; roughly 80% are singletons. The sequenced sample consisted of PBMCs. The origin of the receptors is a man over 45 in good health and CMV-seropositive.

This clone turned up a few times. The genes are TRBV7-8 and TRBJ1-1, with 11 bases matching TRBD1. The CDR3 covers 16 residues. The junction had 4 bases not matched to a gene; V was cut back by 0 bases and J by 4 bases. Germline loops: CDR1 SGHVS, CDR2 FQNEAQ. The CDR3 sequence is CASSLARGQGGTEAFF. The CDR3 DNA reads as TGTGCCAGCAGCTTAGCGAGGGGACAGGGGGGCACTGAAGCTTTCTTT.

The chain couples TRBV28 to TRBJ1-5; no clear D. Trimming cost V 7 bases and J 2 bases, with 6 bases left between them. The V gene's germline CDR1 is MDHEN and CDR2 SYDVKM. This CDR3 has 12 residues. The CDR3 protein is CASKRGNQPQHF. The CDR3 DNA reads as TGTGCCAGCAAACGGGGCAATCAGCCCCAGCATTTT.

The chain uses TRBV4-1 and TRBJ1-5; TRBD1 matches 11 bases. V was pared by 1 base and J by 5 bases, with 4 bases of the junction left unmatched. Germline CDR1 is MGHRA and CDR2 is YSYEKL. This CDR3 contains 16 residues. The CDR3: CASSQGTGGWDQPQHF. In nucleotides, the CDR3 is TGCGCCAGCAGCCAAGGGACAGGGGGCTGGGATCAGCCCCAGCATTTT.

Notes on this clone: At one of its ends the junction is not consistent with the germline gene, which may arise from a read error. The genes are TRBV30 and TRBJ1-4, with 7 nucleotides matching TRBD1. CDR1 is GTSNPN, CDR2 SVGIG, per germline (reference sequence). The CDR3 has 12 residues. CDR3: CARSDRDEKLFF. The DNA of the CDR3 is TGTGCCCGGAGTGACAGGGATGAAAAACTGTTTTTT.

V is TRBV30 and J is TRBJ2-7; D unresolved. CDR3 length equals 13 residues. Germline lookup yields CDR1 GTSNPN and CDR2 SVGIG (reference sequence). V lost 0 bases to trimming and J lost 0 bases, with 6 bases between them. The CDR3 nucleotides read TGTGCCTGGAGTGTAACCGGCTCCTACGAGCAGTACTTC. It specifies CAWSVTGSYEQYF.

The V gene is TRBV7-9, the J gene TRBJ2-7, with D possibly matching TRBD2 (6 bases). Germline assignment: CDR1 SEHNR and CDR2 FQNEAQ (reference sequence). The germline V and J ends were trimmed by 3 bases and 3 bases, with 15 bases remaining between them. CDR3 length equals 15 residues. Written as DNA, the CDR3 is TGTGCCAGCAGCTTCGCGGGGTCGATAGGCTACGAGCAGTACTTC. Protein: CASSFAGSIGYEQYF. Combining the CDR3 with reference TRBV7-9 and TRBJ2-7 gives the whole variable domain DTGVSQNPRHKITKRGQNVTFRCDPISEHNRLYWYRQTLGQGPEFLTYFQNEAQLEKSRLLSDRFSAERPKGSFSTLEIQRTEQGDSAMYLCASSFAGSIGYEQYFGPGTRLTVT.

The V gene is TRBV7-2, the J gene TRBJ2-1; perhaps TRBD2 as D (6 bases). The CDR3 sequence is 15 residues long. V lost 3 bases and J lost 4, with 13 bases in between. Germline V lookup: CDR1 SGHTA, CDR2 FQGNSA. The CDR3 DNA reads as TGTGCCAGCAGCTTTGTAGCGGCCATTTACAATGAGCAGTTCTTC. As protein: CASSFVAAIYNEQFF.

The chain is built from TRBV5-1 and TRBJ2-7, with 11 bases fitting TRBD2. V gave up 4 bases and J gave up 5 bases; unmatched junction bases: 11. This CDR3 region has 16 residues. The germline V gene encodes CDR1 SGHRS and CDR2 YFSETQ. This CDR3 reads CASSLTSGTTFHEQYF. CDR3 coding DNA: TGCGCCAGCAGCCTGACTAGCGGGACTACGTTCCACGAGCAGTACTTC.